This T cell receptor (beta chain) emerged from a study of monozygotic twins with inflammatory bowel disease. Every TCR library drew on around 3,600 ng of total RNA. Added by template switching were UMIs that each held a 6-nucleotide sample barcode. Reprocessing the 5' RACE reads, TCRdb reports a single entry for every CDR3 protein and omits DNA. The specimen's table records 150,000 to 200,000 distinct CDR3 sequences. About this clonotype: Its antigen is not identified.

Whole-study findings and limits: Using the inverse Simpson index, IBD patients had lower TCRbeta diversity than healthy co-twins.

The CDR3 is 15 amino acids. Per germline, CDR1 SGHAT and CDR2 FQNNGV. Source material: blood. J is TRBJ1-2 and V is TRBV11-2. This clonotype was obtained from a human donor with ulcerative colitis or Crohn's disease, or a healthy co-twin of an affected twin (not recorded which). CDR3 region: CASSLDPGLNYGYTF.